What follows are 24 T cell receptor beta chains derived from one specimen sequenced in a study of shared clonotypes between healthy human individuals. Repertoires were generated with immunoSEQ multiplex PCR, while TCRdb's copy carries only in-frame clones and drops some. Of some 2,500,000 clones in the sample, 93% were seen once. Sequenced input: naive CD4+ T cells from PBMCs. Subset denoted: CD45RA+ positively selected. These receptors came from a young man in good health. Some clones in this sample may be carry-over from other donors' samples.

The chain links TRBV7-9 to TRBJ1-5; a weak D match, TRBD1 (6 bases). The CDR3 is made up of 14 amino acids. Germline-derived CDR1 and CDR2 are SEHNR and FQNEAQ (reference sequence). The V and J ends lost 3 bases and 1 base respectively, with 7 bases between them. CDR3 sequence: CASSFGQSNQPQHF. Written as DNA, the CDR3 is TGTGCCAGCAGCTTTGGACAGAGCAATCAGCCCCAGCATTTT.

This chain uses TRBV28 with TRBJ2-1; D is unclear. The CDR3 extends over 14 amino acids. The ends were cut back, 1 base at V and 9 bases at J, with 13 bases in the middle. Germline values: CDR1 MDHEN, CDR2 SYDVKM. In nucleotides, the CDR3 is TGTGCCAGCAGTTTATTCCTAGGTGGCGTTGAGCAGTTCTTC. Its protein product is CASSLFLGGVEQFF. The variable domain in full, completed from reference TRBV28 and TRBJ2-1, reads DVKVTQSSRYLVKRTGEKVFLECVQDMDHENMFWYRQDPGLGLRLIYFSYDVKMKEKGDIPEGYSVSREKKERFSLILESASTNQTSMYLCASSLFLGGVEQFFGPGTRLTVL.

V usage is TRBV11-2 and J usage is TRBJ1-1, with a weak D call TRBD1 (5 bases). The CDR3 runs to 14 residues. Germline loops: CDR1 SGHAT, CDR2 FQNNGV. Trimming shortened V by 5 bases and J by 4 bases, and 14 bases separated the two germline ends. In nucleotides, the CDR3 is TGTGCCAGCAGCCCGACAGTTGGGTCCACTGAAGCTTTCTTT. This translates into CASSPTVGSTEAFF.

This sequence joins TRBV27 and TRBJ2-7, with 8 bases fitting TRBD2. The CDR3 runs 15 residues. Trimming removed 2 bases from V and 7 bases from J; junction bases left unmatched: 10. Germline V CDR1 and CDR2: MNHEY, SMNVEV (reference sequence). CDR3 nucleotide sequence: TGTGCCAGCAGTTTAGCCGAGACCCGGGGGGGGGAGCAGTACTTC. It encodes CASSLAETRGGEQYF.

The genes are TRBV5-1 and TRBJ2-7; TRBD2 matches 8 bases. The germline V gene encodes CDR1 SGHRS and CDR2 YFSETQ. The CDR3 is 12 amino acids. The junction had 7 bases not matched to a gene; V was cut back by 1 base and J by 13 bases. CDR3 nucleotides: TGCGCCAGCAGCTTGAGCCGGGAGGGCCTTTACTTC. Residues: CASSLSREGLYF.

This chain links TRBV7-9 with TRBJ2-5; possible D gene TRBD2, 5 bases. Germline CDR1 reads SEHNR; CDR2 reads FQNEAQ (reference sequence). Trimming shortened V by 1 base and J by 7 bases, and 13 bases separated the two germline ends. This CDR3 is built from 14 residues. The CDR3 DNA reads TGTGCCAGCAGCTTAGAGGCGTTCCGGGGGACCCAGTACTTC. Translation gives CASSLEAFRGTQYF. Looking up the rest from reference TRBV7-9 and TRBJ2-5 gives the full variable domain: DTGVSQNPRHKITKRGQNVTFRCDPISEHNRLYWYRQTLGQGPEFLTYFQNEAQLEKSRLLSDRFSAERPKGSFSTLEIQRTEQGDSAMYLCASSLEAFRGTQYFGPGTRLLVL.

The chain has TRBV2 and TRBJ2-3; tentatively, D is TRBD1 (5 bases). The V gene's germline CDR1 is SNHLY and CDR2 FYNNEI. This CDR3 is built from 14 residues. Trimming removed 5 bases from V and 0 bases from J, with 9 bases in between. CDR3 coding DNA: TGTGCCAGCAGTAGGACATCTAGCACAGATACGCAGTATTTT. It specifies CASSRTSSTDTQYF. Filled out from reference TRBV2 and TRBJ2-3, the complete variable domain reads EPEVTQTPSHQVTQMGQEVILRCVPISNHLYFYWYRQILGQKVEFLVSFYNNEISEKSEIFDDQFSVERPDGSNFTLKIRSTKLEDSAMYFCASSRTSSTDTQYFGPGTRLTVL.

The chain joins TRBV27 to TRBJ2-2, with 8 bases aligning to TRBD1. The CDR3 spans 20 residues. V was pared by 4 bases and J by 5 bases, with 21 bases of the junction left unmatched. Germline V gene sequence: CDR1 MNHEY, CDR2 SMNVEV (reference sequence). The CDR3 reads CASSSDRPDRAERKTGELFF. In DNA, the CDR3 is TGTGCCAGCAGTTCGGACAGACCGGACAGGGCGGAGCGAAAAACCGGGGAGCTGTTTTTT.

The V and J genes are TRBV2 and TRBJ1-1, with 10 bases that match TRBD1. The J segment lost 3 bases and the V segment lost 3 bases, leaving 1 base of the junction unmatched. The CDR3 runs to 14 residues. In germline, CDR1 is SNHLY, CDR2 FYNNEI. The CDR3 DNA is TGTGCCAGCAGTGACGGACAGGGGGACACTGAAGCTTTCTTT. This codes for CASSDGQGDTEAFF.

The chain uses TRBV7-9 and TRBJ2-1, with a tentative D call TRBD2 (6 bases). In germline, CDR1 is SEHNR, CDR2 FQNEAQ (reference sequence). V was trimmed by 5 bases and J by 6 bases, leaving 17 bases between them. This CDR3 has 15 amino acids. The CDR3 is CASSLSTGVGNEQFF. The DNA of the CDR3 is TGTGCCAGCAGCCTTAGCACGGGAGTAGGCAATGAGCAGTTCTTC.

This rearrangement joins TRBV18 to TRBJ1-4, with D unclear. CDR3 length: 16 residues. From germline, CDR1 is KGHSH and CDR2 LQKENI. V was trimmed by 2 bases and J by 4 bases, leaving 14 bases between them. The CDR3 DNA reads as TGTGCCAGCTCACCAGGGAACCCTGCTAATAATGAAAAACTGTTTTTT. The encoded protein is CASSPGNPANNEKLFF.

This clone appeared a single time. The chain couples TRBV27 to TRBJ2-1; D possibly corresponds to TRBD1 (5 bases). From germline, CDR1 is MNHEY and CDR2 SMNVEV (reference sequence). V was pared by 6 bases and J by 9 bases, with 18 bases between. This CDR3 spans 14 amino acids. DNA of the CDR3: TGTGCCAGCAGCATCCCCCCTCAGGGCGGTGAGCAGTTCTTC. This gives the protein CASSIPPQGGEQFF.

CDR3: CASSLDLVTYTF. CDR3 coding DNA: TGTGCCAGCAGCCTGGACTTAGTCACCTACACCTTC. V gene TRBV5-4 combines with J gene TRBJ1-2; D unresolved. The CDR3 covers 12 residues. The V end lost 4 bases, the J end lost 10 bases, and 14 bases lay between the germline ends. Germline loops: CDR1 SGHNT, CDR2 YYREEE (reference sequence).

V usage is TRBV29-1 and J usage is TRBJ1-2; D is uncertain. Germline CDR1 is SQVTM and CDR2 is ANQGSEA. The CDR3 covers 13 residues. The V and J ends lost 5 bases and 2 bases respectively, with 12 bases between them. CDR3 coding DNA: TGCAGCGTTCCAATGCCCCGAAACTATGGCTACACCTTC. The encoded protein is CSVPMPRNYGYTF.

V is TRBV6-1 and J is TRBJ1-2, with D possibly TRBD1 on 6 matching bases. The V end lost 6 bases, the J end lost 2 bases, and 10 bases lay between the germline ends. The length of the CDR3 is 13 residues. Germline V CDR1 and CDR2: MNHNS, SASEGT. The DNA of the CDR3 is TGTGCCAGCAGAAACACAGGGAACTATGGCTACACCTTC. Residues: CASRNTGNYGYTF.

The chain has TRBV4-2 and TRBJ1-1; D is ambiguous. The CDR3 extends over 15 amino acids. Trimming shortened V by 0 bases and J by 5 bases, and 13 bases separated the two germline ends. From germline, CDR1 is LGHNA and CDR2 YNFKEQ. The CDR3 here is CASSQDHSQGTEAFF. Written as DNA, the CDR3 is TGTGCCAGCAGCCAAGATCACAGTCAAGGGACTGAAGCTTTCTTT.

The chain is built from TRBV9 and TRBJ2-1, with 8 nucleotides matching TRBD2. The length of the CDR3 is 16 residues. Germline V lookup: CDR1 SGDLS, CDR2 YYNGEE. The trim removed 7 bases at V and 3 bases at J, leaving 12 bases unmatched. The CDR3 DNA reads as TGTGCCAGCTCCCCGGGGGGGACTCACCTCTACAATGAGCAGTTCTTC. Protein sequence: CASSPGGTHLYNEQFF.

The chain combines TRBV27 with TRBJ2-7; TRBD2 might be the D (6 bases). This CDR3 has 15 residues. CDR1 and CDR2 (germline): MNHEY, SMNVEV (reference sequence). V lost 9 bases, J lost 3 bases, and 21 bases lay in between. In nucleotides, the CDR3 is TGTGCCAGTTCGACCGGGACCTGGGGAGGCTACGAGCAGTACTTC. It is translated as CASSTGTWGGYEQYF.

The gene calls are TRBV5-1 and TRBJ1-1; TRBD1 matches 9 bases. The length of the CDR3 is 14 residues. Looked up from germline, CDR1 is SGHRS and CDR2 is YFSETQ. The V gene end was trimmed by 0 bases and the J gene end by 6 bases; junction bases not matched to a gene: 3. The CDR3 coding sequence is TGCGCCAGCAGCTTGGACAGGGGGCGGGCTGAAGCTTTCTTT. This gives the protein CASSLDRGRAEAFF.

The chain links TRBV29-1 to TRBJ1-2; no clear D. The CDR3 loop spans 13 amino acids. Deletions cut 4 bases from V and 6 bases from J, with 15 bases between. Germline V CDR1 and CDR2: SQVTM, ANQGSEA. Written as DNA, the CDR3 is TGCAGCGTTGTGACTCTATACCCCAATGGCTACACCTTC. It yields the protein CSVVTLYPNGYTF.

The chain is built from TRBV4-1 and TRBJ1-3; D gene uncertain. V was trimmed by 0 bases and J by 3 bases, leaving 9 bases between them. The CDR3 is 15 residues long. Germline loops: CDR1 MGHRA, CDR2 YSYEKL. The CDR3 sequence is CASSQDRTSGNTIYF. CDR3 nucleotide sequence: TGCGCCAGCAGCCAAGATCGAACAAGTGGAAACACCATATATTTT.

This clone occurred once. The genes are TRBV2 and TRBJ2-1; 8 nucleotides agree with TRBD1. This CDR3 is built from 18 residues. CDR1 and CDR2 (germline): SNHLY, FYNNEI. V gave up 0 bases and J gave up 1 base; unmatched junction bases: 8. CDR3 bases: TGTGCCAGCAGTGAAGCAAATGGCCAGGGGGCTTCCTACAATGAGCAGTTCTTC. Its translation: CASSEANGQGASYNEQFF.

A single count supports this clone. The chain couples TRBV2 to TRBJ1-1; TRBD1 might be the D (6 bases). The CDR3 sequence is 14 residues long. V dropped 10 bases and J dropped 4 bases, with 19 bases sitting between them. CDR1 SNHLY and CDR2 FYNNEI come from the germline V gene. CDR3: CATRTDPVGTEAFF. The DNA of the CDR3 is TGTGCCACCAGGACAGATCCCGTTGGCACTGAAGCTTTCTTT.

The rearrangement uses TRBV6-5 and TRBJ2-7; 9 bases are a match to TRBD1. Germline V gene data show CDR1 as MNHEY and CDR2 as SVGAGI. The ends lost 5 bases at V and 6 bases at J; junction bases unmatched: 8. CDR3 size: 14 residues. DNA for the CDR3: TGTGCCAGCAGTCCCGGACAGGGGAAGGGCGAGCAGTACTTC. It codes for CASSPGQGKGEQYF.